The 22 T cell receptor beta chains reported below all come from one sample, sequenced in a study of radiation and T cells in renal cell carcinoma. The time point here: baseline pretreatment blood. Stated treatment: 15 Gy SBRT to primary tumor, nephrectomy 4 weeks later. This table comes from immunoSEQ multiplex PCR, and its TCRdb copy is limited to in-frame clones, with some not included. The repertoire holds roughly 150,000 clones, with around 89% as singletons. The specimen comprised blood, sampled from a patient whose treatment included radiotherapy and nephrectomy. All receptors derive from a woman aged 70 to 79 with renal cell carcinoma.

This rearrangement joins TRBV6-5 to TRBJ2-5, with D possibly matching TRBD2 (5 bases). CDR1 is MNHEY and CDR2 is SVGAGI in the germline V gene. The V gene lost 4 bases and the J gene lost 4 bases, with 7 bases spanning the gap. The CDR3 runs to 12 residues. CDR3 bases: TGTGCCAGCAGTTCAGGAGGAGAGACCCAGTACTTC. Translating it yields CASSSGGETQYF.

V is TRBV7-8 and J is TRBJ1-6; possible D gene TRBD1, 6 bases. The CDR3 is made up of 15 amino acids. Germline lookup yields CDR1 SGHVS and CDR2 FQNEAQ. Trimming pared 1 base from V and 10 bases from J, leaving 14 bases between. This chain's CDR3 is CASSLVGGRGSPLHF. Written as DNA, the CDR3 is TGTGCCAGCAGCTTAGTGGGGGGGCGGGGATCACCCCTCCACTTT.

The chain links TRBV5-1 to TRBJ2-1; TRBD2 might be the D (7 bases). Trimming removed 0 bases from V and 5 bases from J, with 12 bases in between. CDR1 and CDR2 from the germline V gene are SGHRS and YFSETQ. This CDR3 region has 15 residues. The CDR3 nucleotides are TGCGCCAGCAGCTTGGGACGGGGGGCGGACAATGAGCAGTTCTTC. Its protein product is CASSLGRGADNEQFF. Combining the CDR3 with reference TRBV5-1 and TRBJ2-1 gives the whole variable domain KAGVTQTPRYLIKTRGQQVTLSCSPISGHRSVSWYQQTPGQGLQFLFEYFSETQRNKGNFPGRFSGRQFSNSRSEMNVSTLELGDSALYLCASSLGRGADNEQFFGPGTRLTVL.

This sequence joins TRBV5-1 and TRBJ1-1; a possible D gene is TRBD1 (5 bases). This CDR3 has 15 amino acids. Trimming left V 0 bases short and J 1 base short, with 10 bases between. Germline values: CDR1 SGHRS, CDR2 YFSETQ. This CDR3 reads CASSLDHRSNTEAFF. CDR3 nucleotides: TGCGCCAGCAGCTTGGATCACAGGTCGAACACTGAAGCTTTCTTT.

This sequence joins TRBV6-1 and TRBJ2-2, with 7 bases identical to TRBD2. Germline V gives CDR1 MNHNS, CDR2 SASEGT. The CDR3 sequence is 12 residues long. J gave up 7 bases and V 7 bases, and 3 bases lay outside the gene matches. CDR3 nucleotides: TGTGCCAGCACCCCGGGGGGCGGGGAGCTGTTTTTT. This codes for CASTPGGGELFF.

On this clone: At one of its ends the junction is not consistent with the germline gene, which may arise from a read error. The gene calls are TRBV7-7 and TRBJ2-3, with 8 bases fitting TRBD2. Germline V gene sequence: CDR1 SSHAT, CDR2 FNYEAQ (reference sequence). CDR3 length equals 14 residues. In DNA, the CDR3 is TGTGCTAGCAGCTTAGACGGGGGGGCAGATACGCAGTATTTT. It translates to CASSLDGGADTQYF. The complete variable domain, with remaining parts taken from reference TRBV7-7 and TRBJ2-3, reads GAGVSQSPRYKVTKRGQDVTLRCDPISSHATLYWYQQALGQGPEFLTYFNYEAQPDKSGLPSDRFSAERPEGSISTLTIQRTEQRDSAMYRCASSLDGGADTQYFGPGTRLTVL.

The rearrangement joins TRBV29-1 to TRBJ2-5, with D possibly matching TRBD1 (5 bases). Germline values: CDR1 SQVTM, CDR2 ANQGSEA. V was pared by 3 bases and J by 5 bases, with 16 bases between. The CDR3 is 14 amino acids. The CDR3 sequence is CSVEVSGLLETQYF. CDR3 coding DNA: TGCAGCGTTGAGGTGTCAGGGTTGCTGGAGACCCAGTACTTC.

The chain employs TRBV10-3 and TRBJ2-1; weak D call: TRBD2 (7 bases). Looked up from germline, CDR1 is ENHRY and CDR2 is SYGVKD. This CDR3 is 13 amino acids long. Trimming pared 2 bases from V and 7 bases from J, leaving 9 bases between. The CDR3 loop is CAISEAGANEQFF. The DNA for the CDR3 is TGTGCCATCAGTGAGGCGGGGGCGAATGAGCAGTTCTTC.

DNA of the CDR3: TGCGCCAGCAGCCGACAGGGGCGGACCTACGAGCAGTACTTC. This gives the protein CASSRQGRTYEQYF. The chain recombines TRBV5-1 with TRBJ2-7; TRBD1 matches 8 bases. J gave up 2 bases and V 4 bases, and 5 bases lay outside the gene matches. Germline CDR1 is SGHRS and CDR2 is YFSETQ. The CDR3 is 14 residues long. The variable domain in full, completed from reference TRBV5-1 and TRBJ2-7, reads KAGVTQTPRYLIKTRGQQVTLSCSPISGHRSVSWYQQTPGQGLQFLFEYFSETQRNKGNFPGRFSGRQFSNSRSEMNVSTLELGDSALYLCASSRQGRTYEQYFGPGTRLTVT.

The chain uses TRBV7-8 and TRBJ1-2, with TRBD1 matching over 10 bases. This CDR3 region has 14 residues. From germline, CDR1 is SGHVS and CDR2 FQNEAQ. Trimming took 2 bases from V and 7 from J; bases not matched to a gene: 4. The CDR3 here is CASSLIRQGAGYTF. The CDR3 coding sequence is TGTGCCAGCAGCTTAATCCGACAGGGGGCTGGCTACACCTTC.

CDR3: CASTPTSGGFHEQYF. The CDR3 DNA follows: TGTGCCAGTACTCCTACTAGCGGGGGATTCCACGAGCAGTACTTC. V usage is TRBV19 and J usage is TRBJ2-7, with 11 bases lining up with TRBD2. Germline CDR1 reads LNHDA; CDR2 reads SQIVND (reference sequence). J was trimmed by 5 bases and V by 7 bases; bases with no gene match: 10. The CDR3 runs 15 residues.

CDR3 in DNA: TGTGCCAGCAGGCCCCAGGACGGTCCCTTGAACACTGAAGCTTTCTTT. Translating gives CASRPQDGPLNTEAFF. The rearrangement links TRBV28 to TRBJ1-1; D is unclear. Trimming removed 6 bases from V and 0 bases from J, with 17 bases in between. The CDR3 length is 16 residues. CDR1 is MDHEN, CDR2 SYDVKM, per germline.

The rearrangement uses TRBV29-1 and TRBJ2-5, with D possibly matching TRBD1 (6 bases). The CDR3 runs 12 residues. V was cut by 7 bases and J by 4 bases, with 13 bases left in between. Germline V lookup: CDR1 SQVTM, CDR2 ANQGSEA. The DNA of the CDR3 is TGCAGCGGTGGCACAGGGAGAGAGACCCAGTACTTC. Protein: CSGGTGRETQYF.

The rearrangement joins TRBV5-4 to TRBJ2-2; weak D call: TRBD1 (6 bases). CDR3 size: 14 residues. Germline CDR1 is SGHNT and CDR2 is YYREEE (reference sequence). Trimming pared 4 bases from V and 1 base from J, leaving 8 bases between. The CDR3 loop is CASSPGQNTGELFF. The CDR3 DNA reads as TGTGCCAGCAGCCCGGGACAGAACACCGGGGAGCTGTTTTTT.

The CDR3 protein is CASSLGQSRSGNTIYF. CDR3 DNA sequence: TGTGCCAGCAGCCTTGGACAGTCCCGCTCTGGAAACACCATATATTTT. This chain links TRBV7-9 with TRBJ1-3; perhaps TRBD1 as D (6 bases). The CDR3 spans 16 residues. Between the trimmed V and J ends, which lost 5 bases and 0 bases, there was a span of 14 bases. Germline CDR1 and CDR2: SEHNR and FQNEAQ (reference sequence).

This clone appeared a few times. This chain uses TRBV5-5 with TRBJ1-4; no definite D call. Germline values: CDR1 SGHKS, CDR2 YYEKEE (reference sequence). The CDR3 loop spans 12 amino acids. Trimming shortened V by 1 base and J by 8 bases, and 6 bases separated the two germline ends. The CDR3 DNA follows: TGTGCCAGCAGCTTGCTTGGGGAAAAACTGTTTTTT. Protein product: CASSLLGEKLFF.

This clone appeared once. This chain uses TRBV30 with TRBJ1-4; D is possibly TRBD1 (6 bases). V lost 2 bases to trimming and J lost 5 bases, with 21 bases between them. Germline V gives CDR1 GTSNPN, CDR2 SVGIG (reference sequence). The CDR3 is 17 residues long. The chain's CDR3 is CAWSPGQPPRQNEKLFF. The CDR3, as DNA: TGTGCCTGGAGTCCCGGACAGCCCCCCCGCCAGAATGAAAAACTGTTTTTT.

This chain links TRBV19 with TRBJ2-1; the match to TRBD2 covers 8 bases. This CDR3 comprises 16 residues. Looked up from germline, CDR1 is LNHDA and CDR2 is SQIVND (reference sequence). V trimming: 7 bases; J trimming: 9 bases; junction bases outside the gene matches: 17. The DNA of the CDR3 is TGTGCCAGTAACTTGCCGGGGGGTAGCGGGGTCGGTGAGCAGTTCTTC. Its translation: CASNLPGGSGVGEQFF.

The chain joins TRBV28 to TRBJ2-7; TRBD1 aligns across 7 bases. The CDR3 sequence is 14 residues long. V shed 5 bases, J shed 5 bases, and the junction held 9 bases outside the gene matches. Germline V gene sequence: CDR1 MDHEN, CDR2 SYDVKM. The CDR3 here is CASSTSDRNNEQYF. CDR3 nucleotides: TGTGCCAGCAGTACCTCGGACAGGAACAACGAGCAGTACTTC.

The chain joins TRBV9 to TRBJ1-1; the D gene is possibly TRBD1 (5 bases). The CDR3 is 13 amino acids. Trimming took 1 base from V and 4 from J, leaving 8 bases between them. Germline V gene lookup returns CDR1 SGDLS and CDR2 YYNGEE. The CDR3 loop reads CASSVNQGTEAFF. CDR3 in DNA: TGTGCCAGCAGCGTAAATCAGGGCACTGAAGCTTTCTTT.

J is TRBJ1-2 and V is TRBV5-4; 10 bases map to TRBD1. CDR1 SGHNT and CDR2 YYREEE come from the germline V gene (reference sequence). This CDR3 contains 15 residues. With V trimmed by 4 bases and J by 5 bases, 8 bases remained unmatched. CDR3 DNA sequence: TGTGCCAGCAGCCCGGGGGACAGGGGAGAATATGGCTACACCTTC. Residues: CASSPGDRGEYGYTF.

The V and J genes are TRBV7-9 and TRBJ2-5; D is possibly TRBD2 (6 bases). V was trimmed by 5 bases and J by 5 bases, leaving 15 bases between them. Germline CDR1 and CDR2: SEHNR and FQNEAQ (reference sequence). CDR3 length: 14 residues. The CDR3 sequence is CASSPTSPPETQYF. CDR3 DNA: TGTGCCAGCAGCCCGACTAGTCCCCCGGAGACCCAGTACTTC.